This is a list of T cell receptor beta chains from one sample in a study. TCRdb recomputed calls from the RT-PCR reads with MiXCR, one row per CDR3 protein. Altogether about 680,000 distinct CDR3 sequences are present, approximately 14% being singletons, with the ten largest covering roughly 4%. Sequencing used memory CD4+ T cells from blood. The receptor set was obtained from a female donor in good health, serving as a healthy control. CDR3s include the opening cysteine and the closing phenylalanine or tryptophan.

v_call | cdr3_aa
TRBV15 | CATSRGQENTEAFF
TRBV7-2 | CASSSRAASGSTDTQYF
TRBV5-4 | CASSHDGGSSDTQYF
TRBV27 | CASSKDTSYEQYF
TRBV18 | CASSPMAGRDQPQHF
TRBV15 | CATSRGNEKLFF
TRBV6-5 | CASSPLRDRGNTEAFF
TRBV5-1 | CASLPLGTSGANVLTF
TRBV9 | CASSAERQGGDTQYF
TRBV27 | CASSGNEFGTSGRGEQFF
TRBV29-1 | CSESPGYTF